The subject of this entry is one T cell receptor beta chain. Its antigen is currently unknown. The TCR cDNA carried a universal primer site and UMIs from 5'RACE template switching. MiXCR, applied by TCRdb to the 5' RACE reads, yields one record per CDR3 protein. The profile covers hundreds of thousands of distinct CDR3 sequences, with around a sixth appearing a single time and over 15% taken by the ten largest. Germline CDR1 reads SEHNR; CDR2 reads FQNEAQ (reference sequence). The CDR3 runs to 13 residues. Trimming shortened V by 4 bases and J by 6 bases, and 7 bases separated the two germline ends. This record comes from a study of T cells after yellow fever vaccination. Whole-study results and caveats: The study found a weaker secondary response that peaked faster, day 5 versus 15. Just a small share of clonotypes turned up in the CD4 compartment as well as the CD8 compartment. Most clones from primary vaccination resurfaced after the booster (around 97% CD4, around 91% CD8).

The source was PBMCs, collected before the yellow fever booster vaccination. The clonotype was recovered from a man younger than 30 who received the YFV17D yellow fever vaccine. The V gene is TRBV7-9, the J gene TRBJ1-6; D is unresolved. The CDR3 DNA sequence: TGTGCCAGCAGCTGGAGGAGTAATTCACCCCTCCACTTT. This encodes CASSWRSNSPLHF.